Shown below are 9 T cell receptor beta chains from a single sample sequenced in a study of T cell responses to AZD1222 COVID-19 vaccine. Sequencing used immunoSEQ multiplex PCR; TCRdb keeps in-frame clones, though not all of them. This sample has some 120,000 clones; 87% occur once, and the top ten carry 12%. The source was peripheral blood, collected on day 0 of AZD1222 vaccination. The source of these receptors is an adult in good health.

This chain uses TRBV5-1 with TRBJ2-7; possibly TRBD1 for D (5 bases). This CDR3 comprises 13 residues. In germline, CDR1 is SGHRS, CDR2 YFSETQ. The V end lost 1 base, the J end lost 3 bases, and 8 bases lay between the germline ends. CDR3 DNA sequence: TGCGCCAGCAGCTTGTCAGGGTTCTACGAGCAGTACTTC. It specifies CASSLSGFYEQYF.

CDR3 DNA: TGTGCCAGCAGTCAAGAGTTGGGGCAGTTCTTC. Protein sequence: CASSQELGQFF. J is TRBJ2-1 and V is TRBV28; D remains unclear. This CDR3 contains 11 residues. Trimming took off 5 bases at V and 12 bases at J, with 11 bases between the two ends. Germline CDR1 MDHEN, CDR2 SYDVKM.

This rearrangement joins TRBV19 to TRBJ2-1; 13 bases are a match to TRBD2. Germline V gene lookup returns CDR1 LNHDA and CDR2 SQIVND (reference sequence). The J segment lost 6 bases and the V segment lost 4 bases, leaving 0 bases of the junction unmatched. CDR3 length: 14 amino acids. CDR3: CASSRLAGGNEQFF. The CDR3 nucleotides read TGTGCCAGTAGTAGACTAGCGGGAGGCAATGAGCAGTTCTTC.

The gene calls are TRBV2 and TRBJ1-5; no clear D. The CDR3 extends over 15 amino acids. Germline CDR1 is SNHLY and CDR2 is FYNNEI. V dropped 5 bases and J dropped 4 bases, with 15 bases sitting between them. As DNA, the CDR3 is TGTGCCAGCAGTTCCGGGAAACAAAGGAATCAGCCCCAGCATTTT. It is translated as CASSSGKQRNQPQHF.

The chain combines TRBV4-3 with TRBJ1-4; 8 bases match TRBD1. The CDR3 loop spans 16 amino acids. Germline-derived CDR1 and CDR2 are LGHNA and YSLEER. The trim removed 0 bases at V and 7 bases at J, leaving 7 bases unmatched. The DNA for the CDR3 is TGCGCCAGCAGCCAAGATCTGAGGACAGGGAGTGAAAAACTGTTTTTT. Translation gives CASSQDLRTGSEKLFF.

The chain couples TRBV9 to TRBJ2-1, with a weak D call TRBD2 (5 bases). V was pared by 0 bases and J by 0 bases, with 13 bases between. The CDR3 totals 17 residues. CDR1 is SGDLS, CDR2 YYNGEE, per germline. The CDR3 region has the DNA TGTGCCAGCAGCGTAGTTCCCAGCGGAAGCTCCTACAATGAGCAGTTCTTC. It is translated as CASSVVPSGSSYNEQFF.

The chain is built from TRBV6-5 and TRBJ2-2; 12 positions agree with TRBD2. CDR1 MNHEY and CDR2 SVGAGI come from the germline V gene. The length of the CDR3 is 14 residues. With V trimmed by 6 bases and J by 5 bases, 1 base remained unmatched. CDR3 amino acids: CASRLAGGTGELFF. CDR3 sequence (DNA): TGTGCCAGCAGGCTAGCGGGAGGGACCGGGGAGCTGTTTTTT.

In DNA, the CDR3 is TGTGCCAGCAGCCCGTACACAGATACGCAGTATTTT. It codes for CASSPYTDTQYF. V usage is TRBV9 and J usage is TRBJ2-3, with unresolved D. V gave up 4 bases and J gave up 2 bases, with 5 bases separating them. CDR3 size: 12 residues. The germline V gene has CDR1 SGDLS and CDR2 YYNGEE. Full variable domain (rest looked up from reference TRBV9 and TRBJ2-3): DSGVTQTPKHLITATGQRVTLRCSPRSGDLSVYWYQQSLDQGLQFLIQYYNGEERAKGNILERFSAQQFPDLHSELNLSSLELGDSALYFCASSPYTDTQYFGPGTRLTVL.

As DNA, the CDR3 is TGTGCCTCCTTTTGGACAGATTATGGCTACACCTTC. It translates to CASFWTDYGYTF. The rearrangement links TRBV30 to TRBJ1-2; maybe TRBD1 (6 bases). Per the germline V gene, CDR1 is GTSNPN and CDR2 is SVGIG (reference sequence). The ends were cut back, 7 bases at V and 5 bases at J, with 14 bases in the middle. The CDR3 covers 12 residues.